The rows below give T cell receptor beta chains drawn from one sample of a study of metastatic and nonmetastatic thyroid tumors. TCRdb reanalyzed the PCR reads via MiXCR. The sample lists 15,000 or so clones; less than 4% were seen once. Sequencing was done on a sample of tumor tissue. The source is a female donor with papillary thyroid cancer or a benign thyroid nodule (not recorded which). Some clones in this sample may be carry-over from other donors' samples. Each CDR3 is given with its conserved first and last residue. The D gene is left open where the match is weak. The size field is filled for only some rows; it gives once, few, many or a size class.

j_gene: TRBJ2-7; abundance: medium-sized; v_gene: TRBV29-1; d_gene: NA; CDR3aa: CSVGGSVAEQYF; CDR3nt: TGCAGCGTCGGCGGGTCAGTCGCCGAGCAGTACTTC
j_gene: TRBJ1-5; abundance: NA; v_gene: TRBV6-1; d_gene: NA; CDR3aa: CASSERGHPQHF; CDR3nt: TGTGCCAGCAGTGAAAGGGGTCATCCCCAGCATTTT
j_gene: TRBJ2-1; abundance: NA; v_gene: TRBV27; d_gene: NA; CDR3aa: CASSLFSGAGWFF; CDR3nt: TGTGCCAGCAGTTTATTCTCTGGCGCGGGGTGGTTCTTC
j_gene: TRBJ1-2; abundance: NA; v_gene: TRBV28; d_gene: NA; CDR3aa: CASSLIGRDGYTF; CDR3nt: TGTGCCAGCAGTTTGATAGGCAGGGACGGCTACACCTTC
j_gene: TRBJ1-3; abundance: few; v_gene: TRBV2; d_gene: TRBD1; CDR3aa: CARSTGDSGNTIYF; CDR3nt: TGTGCCAGGAGTACAGGGGACTCTGGAAACACCATATATTTT
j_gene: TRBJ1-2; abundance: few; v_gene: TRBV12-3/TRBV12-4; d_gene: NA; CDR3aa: CASSLTSQGAGYTF; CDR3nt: TGTGCCAGCAGTTTAACTTCACAGGGCGCCGGCTACACCTTC
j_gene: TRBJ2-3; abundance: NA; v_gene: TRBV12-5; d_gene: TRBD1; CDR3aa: CASGLRQGAWTDTQYF; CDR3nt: TGTGCTAGTGGTTTGAGGCAGGGGGCTTGGACAGATACGCAGTATTTT
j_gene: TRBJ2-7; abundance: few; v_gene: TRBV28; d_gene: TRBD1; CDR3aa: CASRGRDRGTEEQYF; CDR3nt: TGTGCCAGCAGGGGAAGGGACAGGGGAACTGAAGAGCAGTACTTC
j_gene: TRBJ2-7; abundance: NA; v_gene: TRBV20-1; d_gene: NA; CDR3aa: CSARDPLGSYEQYF; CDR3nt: TGCAGTGCTAGAGATCCCCTAGGCAGCTACGAGCAGTACTTC
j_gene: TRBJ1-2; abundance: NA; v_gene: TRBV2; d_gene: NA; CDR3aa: CASSVTVDGYTF; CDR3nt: TGTGCCAGCAGTGTCACGGTGGATGGCTACACCTTC
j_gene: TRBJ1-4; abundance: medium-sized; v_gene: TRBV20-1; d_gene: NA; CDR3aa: CSAGTGYTNEKLFF; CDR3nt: TGCAGTGCTGGAACAGGGTACACTAATGAAAAACTGTTTTTT
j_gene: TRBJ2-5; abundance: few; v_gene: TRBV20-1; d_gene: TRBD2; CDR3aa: CSARRTSQETQYF; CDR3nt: TGCAGTGCTAGGAGGACTAGTCAAGAGACCCAGTACTTC
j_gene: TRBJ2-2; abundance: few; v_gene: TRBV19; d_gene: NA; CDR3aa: CASSEEQENTGELFF; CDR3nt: TGTGCCAGTAGCGAAGAACAGGAGAACACCGGGGAGCTGTTTTTT
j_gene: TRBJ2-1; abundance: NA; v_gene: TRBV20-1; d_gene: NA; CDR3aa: CSARDLAISYNEQFF; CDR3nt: TGCAGTGCTAGAGATCTAGCGATCTCCTACAATGAGCAGTTCTTC
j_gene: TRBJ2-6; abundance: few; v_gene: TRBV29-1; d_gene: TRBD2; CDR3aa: CSVGSGGAGGANFLTF; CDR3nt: TGCAGCGTTGGATCGGGGGGCGCGGGAGGGGCCAACTTCCTGACTTTC
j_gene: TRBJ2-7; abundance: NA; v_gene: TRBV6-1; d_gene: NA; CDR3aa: CASSRIELYEQYF; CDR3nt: TGTGCCAGCAGCCGGATTGAGCTCTACGAGCAGTACTTC
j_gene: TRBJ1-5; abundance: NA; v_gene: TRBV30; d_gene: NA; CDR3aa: CAWSVRWTTGPNQPQHF; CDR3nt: TGTGCCTGGAGTGTACGGTGGACTACTGGGCCCAATCAGCCCCAGCATTTT
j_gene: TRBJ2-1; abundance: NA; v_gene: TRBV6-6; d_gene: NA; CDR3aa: CASSYDRYLQFF; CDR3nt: TGTGCCAGCAGTTACGACAGGTACTTGCAGTTCTTC
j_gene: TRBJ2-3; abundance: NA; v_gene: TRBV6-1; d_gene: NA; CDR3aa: CASSPIQGNTDTQYF; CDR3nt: TGTGCCAGCAGCCCCATCCAAGGAAACACAGATACGCAGTATTTT
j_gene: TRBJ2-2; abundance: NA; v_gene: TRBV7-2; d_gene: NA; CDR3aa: CASSGTINTGELFF; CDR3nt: TGTGCCAGCAGCGGGACAATTAACACCGGGGAGCTGTTTTTT
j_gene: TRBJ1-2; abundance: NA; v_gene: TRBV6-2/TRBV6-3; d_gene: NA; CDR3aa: CASSYSTGGYTF; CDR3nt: TGTGCCAGCAGTTACTCGACTGGGGGCTACACCTTC
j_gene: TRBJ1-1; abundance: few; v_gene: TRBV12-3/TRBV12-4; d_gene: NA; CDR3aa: CASSLEFGFTEAFF; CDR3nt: TGTGCCAGCAGTTTAGAGTTCGGGTTCACTGAAGCTTTCTTT
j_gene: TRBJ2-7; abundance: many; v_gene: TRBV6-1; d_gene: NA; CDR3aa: CASSDDRLHSYEQYF; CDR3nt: TGTGCCAGCAGTGATGACAGACTCCACTCCTACGAGCAGTACTTC
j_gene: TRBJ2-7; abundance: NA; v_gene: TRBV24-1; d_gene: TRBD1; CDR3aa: CATSDPGTGKDEQYF; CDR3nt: TGTGCCACCAGTGATCCCGGGACAGGGAAGGACGAGCAGTACTTC
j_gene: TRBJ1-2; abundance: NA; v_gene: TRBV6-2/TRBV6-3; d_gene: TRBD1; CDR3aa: CASSYETGIGYTF; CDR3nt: TGTGCCAGCAGTTACGAGACAGGGATTGGCTACACCTTC
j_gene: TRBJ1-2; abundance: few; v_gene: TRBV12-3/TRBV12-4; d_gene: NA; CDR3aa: CASTLRMGVGGYTF; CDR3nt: TGTGCCAGCACCTTAAGGATGGGTGTTGGTGGCTACACCTTC
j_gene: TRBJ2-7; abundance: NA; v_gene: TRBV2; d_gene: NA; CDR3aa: CASRPLDADEQYF; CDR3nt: TGTGCCAGCCGACCCTTGGACGCGGACGAGCAGTACTTC
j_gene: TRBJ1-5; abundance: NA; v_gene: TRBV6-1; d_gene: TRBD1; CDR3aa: CASRDPKQGSNQPQHF; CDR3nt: TGTGCCAGCAGAGACCCCAAACAGGGGAGCAATCAGCCCCAGCATTTT
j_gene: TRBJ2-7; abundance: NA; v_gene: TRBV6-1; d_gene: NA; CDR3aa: CASIMDRYSYEQYF; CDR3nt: TGTGCCAGCATCATGGACAGATACTCCTACGAGCAGTACTTC
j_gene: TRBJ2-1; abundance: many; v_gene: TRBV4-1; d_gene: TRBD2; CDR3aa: CASSQGRRGLAGGEQFF; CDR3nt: TGCGCCAGCAGCCAAGGTCGAAGGGGACTAGCGGGAGGGGAGCAGTTCTTC
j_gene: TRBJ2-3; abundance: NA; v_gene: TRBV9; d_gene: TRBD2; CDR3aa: CASSVGASGHRESDTQYF; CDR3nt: TGTGCCAGCAGCGTAGGGGCTAGCGGCCATCGCGAATCAGATACGCAGTATTTT